One sample yielded the 23 T cell receptor beta chains listed below, sequenced in a study of CD8 T cells in ankylosing spondylitis. A single record per CDR3 protein comes from TCRdb applying MiXCR to the 5' RACE reads. The table has 85,000 to 100,000 distinct CDR3 sequences, about 9% seen once; the top ten hold roughly 5.5%. What was sequenced was blood, either unsorted or a sorted T cell fraction (not recorded which). The receptors here all came from a male donor with ankylosing spondylitis or in good health (not recorded which).

This clonotype was seen at least ten times. The V and J genes are TRBV27 and TRBJ1-1; D not resolved. The CDR3 loop spans 16 amino acids. Germline lookup yields CDR1 MNHEY and CDR2 SMNVEV (reference sequence). V gave up 6 bases and J gave up 0 bases, with 17 bases separating them. The CDR3 loop is CASSPVMGGLNTEAFF. CDR3 nucleotide sequence: TGTGCCAGCAGCCCCGTTATGGGAGGTTTGAACACTGAAGCTTTCTTT.

This clonotype was observed at least ten times. The genes are TRBV4-2 and TRBJ1-5; no definite D call. Germline V gene data show CDR1 as LGHNA and CDR2 as YNFKEQ. The CDR3 loop spans 11 amino acids. Trimming took off 0 bases at V and 10 bases at J, with 4 bases between the two ends. CDR3 residues: CASSQEDPQHF. Here the CDR3 DNA reads TGTGCCAGCAGCCAAGAAGACCCCCAGCATTTT.

Worth noting for this clonotype: Germline is not matched at one junction end, which may reflect a read error. The V and J genes are TRBV6-1 and TRBJ2-2, with no clear D. The germline gives CDR1 MNHNS, CDR2 SASEGT. The CDR3 spans 12 residues. CDR3 DNA: TGTGCCAGCATACTACCCACCGCGGAGCTGTTTTTT. Translating gives CASILPTAELFF.

Of note for this clonotype: This could be a read error, since a much larger clone is one nucleotide away. In DNA form, the CDR3 reads TGTGCCAGCAGCTTACGACTAGCGAGCACAGATACGCAGTATTTT. It yields the protein CASSLRLASTDTQYF. This sequence joins TRBV11-2 and TRBJ2-3, with TRBD2 identical over 8 bases. There are 15 residues in the CDR3. J was trimmed by 0 bases and V by 2 bases; bases with no gene match: 1. The germline CDR1 and CDR2 sequences are SGHAT and FQNNGV.

This clonotype was counted many times. In DNA form, the CDR3 reads TGCAGTGCTAGAGGGGGCCAGCAGTTAAACTATGGCTACACCTTC. Protein product: CSARGGQQLNYGYTF. The chain joins TRBV20-1 to TRBJ1-2, with D tentatively TRBD1 (5 bases). The germline V and J ends were trimmed by 1 base and 2 bases, with 14 bases remaining between them. This CDR3 region has 15 residues. Per germline, CDR1 DFQATT and CDR2 SNEGSKA (reference sequence).

This clonotype was counted only a few times. The chain links TRBV7-6 to TRBJ2-6; no clear D gene. The CDR3 contains 14 residues. V was shortened by 3 bases and J by 0 bases, with 3 bases between the two germline ends. CDR1 is SGHVS, CDR2 FNYEAQ, per germline. CDR3 nucleotide sequence: TGTGCCAGCAGCTTTGGCTCTGGGGCCAACGTCCTGACTTTC. Its translation is CASSFGSGANVLTF.

This clonotype appeared many times. The chain employs TRBV29-1 and TRBJ2-7; tentatively, D is TRBD2 (5 bases). Germline V gene data show CDR1 as SQVTM and CDR2 as ANQGSEA. Trimming stripped 4 bases from V and 2 bases from J, with 18 bases between. The CDR3 has 15 amino acids. As DNA, the CDR3 is TGCAGCGTTGGCGAGGGTTGGGGAGTAACCTACGAGCAGTACTTC. Residues: CSVGEGWGVTYEQYF.

In its sample, this clonotype was seen many times. This rearrangement joins TRBV20-1 to TRBJ2-7; a possible D gene is TRBD2 (6 bases). Germline CDR1 reads DFQATT; CDR2 reads SNEGSKA (reference sequence). The CDR3 runs 16 residues. V was trimmed by 0 bases and J by 6 bases, leaving 21 bases between them. The DNA for the CDR3 is TGCAGTGCTAGAGATCGGGTAGCGGCCCGGAATGGCGAGCAGTACTTC. As protein: CSARDRVAARNGEQYF.

This clonotype was counted ten times or more. V usage is TRBV5-6 and J usage is TRBJ2-7, with D unclear. The CDR3 length is 18 residues. Germline lookup yields CDR1 SGHDT and CDR2 YYEEEE. The V gene lost 4 bases and the J gene lost 2 bases, with 25 bases spanning the gap. The CDR3 is CASSPRFRTGGRAYEQYF. For the CDR3, the DNA is TGTGCCAGCAGCCCCAGATTTCGGACGGGCGGAAGGGCCTACGAGCAGTACTTC.

This clonotype has at least ten counts. The V and J genes are TRBV10-3 and TRBJ1-5; the D is unclear. V was cut by 11 bases and J by 6 bases, with 17 bases left in between. Germline values: CDR1 ENHRY, CDR2 SYGVKD. The CDR3 runs 13 residues. CDR3 amino acids: CALLRPRSQPQHF. The CDR3 coding sequence is TGTGCCCTCCTCCGTCCCCGTTCTCAGCCCCAGCATTTT.

J is TRBJ2-5 and V is TRBV28; 11 nucleotides align to TRBD2. The J segment lost 4 bases and the V segment lost 3 bases, leaving 7 bases of the junction unmatched. This CDR3 has 16 amino acids. Germline CDR1 MDHEN, CDR2 SYDVKM. Written as DNA, the CDR3 is TGTGCCAGCAGTTTGGAGCTAGCGGGGGGAACAGAGACCCAGTACTTC. Translation gives CASSLELAGGTETQYF. Full variable domain (missing parts from reference TRBV28 and TRBJ2-5): DVKVTQSSRYLVKRTGEKVFLECVQDMDHENMFWYRQDPGLGLRLIYFSYDVKMKEKGDIPEGYSVSREKKERFSLILESASTNQTSMYLCASSLELAGGTETQYFGPGTRLLVL.

This clonotype has ten or more counts. The V call is TRBV27, the J call TRBJ2-1; 8 nucleotides agree with TRBD2. Trimming took 1 base from V and 9 from J; bases not matched to a gene: 8. The CDR3 runs to 15 residues. Germline V gives CDR1 MNHEY, CDR2 SMNVEV (reference sequence). CDR3: CASSLLGRGELEQFF. The CDR3 bases are TGTGCCAGCAGTTTATTGGGGCGGGGGGAACTTGAGCAGTTCTTC.

There are many counts of this clonotype. The gene calls are TRBV20-1 and TRBJ1-1; D might be TRBD1 (6 bases). Looked up from germline, CDR1 is DFQATT and CDR2 is SNEGSKA (reference sequence). V lost 3 bases, J lost 2 bases, and 16 bases lay in between. The CDR3 has 15 residues. The CDR3 protein is CSASPKLRGNTEAFF. The DNA for the CDR3 is TGCAGTGCTAGCCCCAAACTCAGGGGCAACACTGAAGCTTTCTTT.

With regard to this clonotype: One end of the junction is discordant with germline, which a read error may explain. The rearrangement joins TRBV6-5 to TRBJ1-1; no reliable D call. The CDR3 has 15 residues. Germline CDR1 MNHEY, CDR2 SVGAGI. In DNA, the CDR3 is TGTACCAGCAGTTACTCTTCCGAGGGTTTTTCTGAAGCTTTCTTT. Translated: CTSSYSSEGFSEAFF.

This clonotype was seen many times. This chain connects TRBV27 to TRBJ2-1; tentative D call: TRBD2 (6 bases). Trimming shortened V by 8 bases and J by 1 base, and 15 bases separated the two germline ends. Germline values: CDR1 MNHEY, CDR2 SMNVEV (reference sequence). This CDR3 has 15 residues. CDR3 protein: CASASGLESYNEQFF. In DNA form, the CDR3 reads TGTGCCAGCGCCTCGGGACTTGAGTCCTACAATGAGCAGTTCTTC.

Ten or more counts support this clonotype. The gene calls are TRBV4-2 and TRBJ2-3; D is perhaps TRBD1 (5 bases). The V and J ends lost 5 bases and 0 bases respectively, with 12 bases between them. The CDR3 spans 15 residues. Germline CDR1 LGHNA, CDR2 YNFKEQ. CDR3 bases: TGTGCCAGCAGCTCTCGGACACCTAGCACAGATACGCAGTATTTT. Amino acids: CASSSRTPSTDTQYF.

The table lists this clonotype with many counts. The chain has TRBV15 and TRBJ1-5; TRBD1 is a possible D gene (6 bases). Trimming pared 3 bases from V and 7 bases from J, leaving 16 bases between. From germline, CDR1 is LNHNV and CDR2 YYDKDF (reference sequence). This CDR3 is 15 amino acids long. The CDR3 nucleotides are TGTGCCACCAGCAGTATCCAGGGGACTTGGCAGCCCCAGCATTTT. It translates to CATSSIQGTWQPQHF.

This clonotype appeared many times. Here the CDR3 reads CASSPLSGGLGANVLTF. For the CDR3, the DNA is TGTGCCAGCTCACCACTGTCCGGGGGGCTTGGGGCCAACGTCCTGACTTTC. The rearrangement links TRBV18 to TRBJ2-6; D might be TRBD2 (7 bases). V lost 1 base and J lost 3, with 13 bases in between. Germline-derived CDR1 and CDR2 are KGHSH and LQKENI. This CDR3 has 17 residues. The whole variable domain, remainder taken from reference TRBV18 and TRBJ2-6, is NAGVMQNPRHLVRRRGQEARLRCSPMKGHSHVYWYRQLPEEGLKFMVYLQKENIIDESGMPKERFSAEFPKEGPSILRIQQVVRGDSAAYFCASSPLSGGLGANVLTFGAGSRLTVL.

This clonotype was recorded at least ten times. The chain couples TRBV5-1 to TRBJ2-2, with a possible D match to TRBD1 (5 bases). The CDR3 contains 17 residues. Per germline, CDR1 SGHRS and CDR2 YFSETQ. The V end lost 2 bases, the J end lost 0 bases, and 14 bases lay between the germline ends. CDR3 sequence: CASSFIARAANTGELFF. The CDR3 nucleotides are TGCGCCAGCAGCTTCATTGCCAGGGCGGCGAACACCGGGGAGCTGTTTTTT.

This clonotype showed up many times. V usage is TRBV12-3 or TRBV12-4 and J usage is TRBJ2-5, with D tentatively TRBD1 or TRBD2 (5 bases each). V dropped 0 bases and J dropped 1 base, with 12 bases sitting between them. The CDR3 is 16 amino acids. CDR3 loop: CASSLASGPLQETQYF. The CDR3 DNA is TGTGCCAGCAGTTTAGCTTCGGGACCGCTCCAAGAGACCCAGTACTTC.

This clonotype was counted many times. This chain uses TRBV20-1 with TRBJ2-1; the D gene is possibly TRBD1 (6 bases). The CDR3 sequence is 15 residues long. Trimming removed 1 base at V and 5 bases at J, with 15 bases between. Germline CDR1 and CDR2: DFQATT and SNEGSKA (reference sequence). CDR3 sequence (DNA): TGCAGTGCTAGAGGACTCCAGACAGGTCACAATGAGCAGTTCTTC. Amino acid sequence: CSARGLQTGHNEQFF.

This clonotype has a count of ten or more. For the CDR3, the DNA is TGTGCCAGCAGACGGGGTTCAGGGGAATACGAGCAGTACTTC. It translates to CASRRGSGEYEQYF. The genes are TRBV6-1 and TRBJ2-7; TRBD1 is a possible D gene (6 bases). Trimming removed 6 bases from V and 4 bases from J, with 16 bases in between. The CDR3 contains 14 residues. The V gene's germline CDR1 is MNHNS and CDR2 SASEGT.

This clonotype has just a few counts. V gene TRBV27 combines with J gene TRBJ2-1, with a weak D call TRBD2 (5 bases). This CDR3 has 14 amino acids. The V end lost 0 bases, the J end lost 9 bases, and 12 bases lay between the germline ends. Germline V CDR1 and CDR2: MNHEY, SMNVEV (reference sequence). Here the CDR3 reads CASSLSGLDIEQFF. The CDR3 nucleotides are TGTGCCAGCAGTTTATCCGGACTTGACATTGAGCAGTTCTTC.